This is a list of T cell receptor beta chains from one sample in a study of blood T cell repertoires in COVID-19. This table comes from immunoSEQ multiplex PCR, and its TCRdb copy is limited to in-frame clones, with some not included. This sample yields 140,000 or so clones, of which around 79% are seen a single time; 5% belongs to the top ten. The sequencing input was peripheral blood. All receptors come from a woman between 70 and 85 years old with COVID-19, enrolled during active disease. Each CDR3 is given with its conserved first and last residue. A D gene is named only where the DNA matches it firmly. Clone size, where shown, is once, few, many, or a class for clones that have expanded.

D	size	V	J	DNA	CDR3
-	-	TRBV28	TRBJ1-5	TGTGCCAGCAGTTTAGGCGGCCTTAGGCCCCAGCATTTT	CASSLGGLRPQHF
-	-	TRBV30	TRBJ1-5	TGTGCCTGGAGTTCTTCCTCGGGTATCAATCAGCCCCAGCATTTT	CAWSSSSGINQPQHF
TRBD1	once	TRBV12-3/TRBV12-4	TRBJ1-2	TGTGCCAGCAGTTTACAGGGGGAAGGCTACACCTTC	CASSLQGEGYTF
TRBD2	-	TRBV5-4	TRBJ2-1	TGTGCCAGCAGCTTGCGGGGGGGGCCCGCCGGGTATGAGCAGTTCTTC	CASSLRGGPAGYEQFF
-	-	TRBV7-2	TRBJ1-6	TGTGCCAGCAGCTCCCAGGTACTGGCACCCCTCCACTTT	CASSSQVLAPLHF
-	-	TRBV21-1	TRBJ1-1	TGTGCCAGCAGCAAAGTGCGGCAAGGTTATTATATGAACACTGAAGCTTTCTTT	CASSKVRQGYYMNTEAFF
-	once	TRBV6-5	TRBJ2-3	TGTGCCAGCAGTACAGGGTTGGCAGATACGCAGTATTTT	CASSTGLADTQYF
-	-	TRBV5-1	TRBJ1-2	TGCGCCAGCAGCTTGGCACGCGGGAATTTCGATGGCTACACCTTC	CASSLARGNFDGYTF
TRBD2	-	TRBV7-2	TRBJ2-1	TGTGCCAGCAGCTTAATGGATGGACGGGGGGGCGCGCAGCAGTTCTTC	CASSLMDGRGGAQQFF
-	once	TRBV6-2/TRBV6-3	TRBJ1-5	TGTGCCAGCAGCCAGGGGATAAATCAGCCCCAGCATTTT	CASSQGINQPQHF
TRBD1	-	TRBV5-5	TRBJ2-7	TGTGCCAGCAGCCCGTGGACAGGGAGCAACTACGAGCAGTACTTC	CASSPWTGSNYEQYF
TRBD1	-	TRBV6-1	TRBJ1-5	TGTGCCAGCAGTGAAGCGAGCGGACAGGGGTGGCAGCCCCAGCATTTT	CASSEASGQGWQPQHF
-	-	TRBV30	TRBJ2-7	TGTGCCTGGAGTGTAGGCGGGGTAGCCTCCTACGAGCAGTACTTC	CAWSVGGVASYEQYF
-	once	TRBV4-1	TRBJ2-4	TGCGCCAGCAGCTCGCCCGTTGGAATACAGGGTCCACTAGCCAAAAACATTCAGTACTTC	CASSSPVGIQGPLAKNIQYF
TRBD2	once	TRBV27	TRBJ2-5	TGTGCCAGCAGGAGCGGGGACGCCCAAGAGACCCAGTACTTC	CASRSGDAQETQYF
TRBD2	-	TRBV6-6	TRBJ2-7	TGTGCCAGCAGTTTCAAATCGGGACTAGCGAACGAGCAGTACTTC	CASSFKSGLANEQYF
-	-	TRBV28	TRBJ1-5	TGTGCCAGCAGTTCCACCGGAGGGGTCGACAGTGAGCCCCAGCATTTT	CASSSTGGVDSEPQHF
TRBD2	-	TRBV7-9	TRBJ2-2	TGTGCCAGTCGCGGTAGCGGGGCCGGGGAGCTGTTTTTT	CASRGSGAGELFF
TRBD1	-	TRBV3-1/TRBV3-2	TRBJ2-1	TGTGCCAGCAGCCAAACCGGGACAGGGGGTGAGCAGTTCTTC	CASSQTGTGGEQFF
TRBD2	-	TRBV2	TRBJ2-1	TGTGCCAGCAATTTCTTGACTAGCGGGGGGGCCTTTTCCTACAATGAGCAGTTCTTC	CASNFLTSGGAFSYNEQFF
-	-	TRBV2	TRBJ2-6	TGTGCCAGCAGTGCAGACAGCTCTGGGGCCAACGTCCTGACTTTC	CASSADSSGANVLTF
-	-	TRBV3-1/TRBV3-2	TRBJ1-1	TGTGCCAGCAGCCAAGATCTGGGGGCGACGGAAGCTTTCTTT	CASSQDLGATEAFF
-	-	TRBV4-3	TRBJ2-3	TGCGCCAGCAGCCAACGCGGTGGCACAGATACGCAGTATTTT	CASSQRGGTDTQYF
-	-	TRBV27	TRBJ1-5	TGTGCCAGCAGTTCGACATCGACCGAGCCCCAGCATTTT	CASSSTSTEPQHF